What follows are 15 T cell receptor beta chains derived from one specimen sequenced in a study of blood T cell repertoires in COVID-19. Generated by immunoSEQ multiplex PCR, the TCRdb table keeps only in-frame clones and is missing some. The table includes more than 100,000 clones, more than 75% detected once. The source material was peripheral blood. These receptors all stem from a man in his 70s with active COVID-19.

The rearrangement joins TRBV28 to TRBJ2-5; the match to TRBD1 covers 9 bases. V was pared by 3 bases and J by 2 bases, with 4 bases of the junction left unmatched. The V gene's germline CDR1 is MDHEN and CDR2 SYDVKM. The CDR3 covers 15 residues. The CDR3 is CASSFGTGTQETQYF. The CDR3 region has the DNA TGTGCCAGCAGTTTTGGGACAGGGACACAAGAGACCCAGTACTTC.

J is TRBJ2-3 and V is TRBV9, with 10 bases matching TRBD2. J gave up 4 bases and V 0 bases, and 11 bases lay outside the gene matches. This CDR3 is 18 amino acids long. Germline V gives CDR1 SGDLS, CDR2 YYNGEE. CDR3 amino acids: CASSVEVRSGRGADTQYF. Here the CDR3 DNA reads TGTGCCAGCAGCGTAGAGGTCCGAAGCGGGAGGGGGGCAGATACGCAGTATTTT.

This clone was counted once. CDR3 sequence (DNA): TGCAGCGTCCGAGGAGCTAACCGGAACACTGAAGCTTTCTTT. As protein: CSVRGANRNTEAFF. The gene calls are TRBV29-1 and TRBJ1-1; D not resolved. With 6 bases removed from V and 1 base from J, the gap between germline ends came to 15 bases. This CDR3 contains 14 residues. Looked up from germline, CDR1 is SQVTM and CDR2 is ANQGSEA.

This chain joins TRBV11-2 and TRBJ2-7; 13 bases map to TRBD2. V lost 3 bases and J lost 0; bases outside the gene matches: 2. Germline V gene sequence: CDR1 SGHAT, CDR2 FQNNGV. The length of the CDR3 is 16 residues. The CDR3 DNA reads as TGTGCCAGCAGCTTGGGACTAGCGGGGTACTCCTACGAGCAGTACTTC. Protein: CASSLGLAGYSYEQYF.

The V gene is TRBV6-5, the J gene TRBJ2-1; the match to TRBD2 covers 8 bases. Looked up from germline, CDR1 is MNHEY and CDR2 is SVGAGI. The J segment lost 9 bases and the V segment lost 3 bases, leaving 10 bases of the junction unmatched. The CDR3 loop spans 15 amino acids. As DNA, the CDR3 is TGTGCCAGCAGTTATTCCCCCGGACTAGCCGGTGAGCAGTTCTTC. Amino acid sequence: CASSYSPGLAGEQFF.

This chain uses TRBV7-3 with TRBJ2-5; 7 bases fit TRBD2. V was clipped by 5 bases and J by 1 base; unmatched bases: 7. The CDR3 covers 15 residues. Germline CDR1 reads SGHTA; CDR2 reads FQGTGA. The CDR3 reads CASSREASGQETQYF. The CDR3 bases are TGTGCCAGCAGCAGGGAGGCTAGCGGCCAAGAGACCCAGTACTTC.

The chain recombines TRBV4-2 with TRBJ2-6; 11 bases match TRBD1. V was pared by 6 bases and J by 1 base, with 5 bases of the junction left unmatched. Germline V CDR1 and CDR2: LGHNA, YNFKEQ. The CDR3 covers 17 residues. The CDR3 reads CASRGDRGLSGANVLTF. CDR3 DNA sequence: TGTGCCAGCAGGGGGGACAGGGGGTTGTCTGGGGCCAACGTCCTGACTTTC.

The rearrangement joins TRBV5-4 to TRBJ2-2; 11 nucleotides align to TRBD2. Trimming at V came to 5 bases and at J to 0 bases, leaving 3 bases not matched to a gene. The CDR3 is 16 amino acids. CDR1 SGHNT and CDR2 YYREEE come from the germline V gene (reference sequence). CDR3 nucleotide sequence: TGTGCCAGCAGTTTAGCGGGAGGGACGAACACCGGGGAGCTGTTTTTT. It codes for CASSLAGGTNTGELFF. Together with reference TRBV5-4 and TRBJ2-2, the CDR3 gives the full variable domain: ETGVTQSPTHLIKTRGQQVTLRCSSQSGHNTVSWYQQALGQGPQFIFQYYREEENGRGNFPPRFSGLQFPNYSSELNVNALELDDSALYLCASSLAGGTNTGELFFGEGSRLTVL.

The genes are TRBV3-1 (or the pseudogene TRBV3-2) and TRBJ1-1; a weak D match, TRBD1 (5 bases). The CDR3 is made up of 14 amino acids. The germline V gene has CDR1 LGHDT and CDR2 YNNKEL (reference sequence). V was pared by 3 bases and J by 5 bases, with 13 bases between. The CDR3 DNA follows: TGTGCCAGCAGCCATGGTCAGGGTGGGACTGAAGCTTTCTTT. This gives the protein CASSHGQGGTEAFF.

The CDR3 reads CASSLTGAGYTF. CDR3 nucleotides: TGTGCCAGCAGCTTGACAGGGGCTGGCTACACCTTC. The genes are TRBV5-5 and TRBJ1-2; 7 nucleotides align to TRBD1. Trimming removed 1 base from V and 7 bases from J; junction bases left unmatched: 1. In germline, CDR1 is SGHKS, CDR2 YYEKEE (reference sequence). The CDR3 loop spans 12 amino acids.

The chain is built from TRBV5-1 and TRBJ2-2, with 9 bases lining up with TRBD1. The CDR3 is 17 amino acids. Looked up from germline, CDR1 is SGHRS and CDR2 is YFSETQ. The V gene end was trimmed by 4 bases and the J gene end by 7 bases; junction bases not matched to a gene: 14. The CDR3 bases are TGCGCCAGCAGCCTTATCGGGACAGGGCTTCGGGGCGGGGAGCTGTTTTTT. Its protein product is CASSLIGTGLRGGELFF.

V is TRBV28 and J is TRBJ1-5; the match to TRBD1 covers 10 bases. The CDR3 covers 16 residues. V was pared by 6 bases and J by 7 bases, with 12 bases of the junction left unmatched. Germline CDR1 MDHEN, CDR2 SYDVKM. The CDR3 nucleotides are TGTGCCAGCAGCCCGCCCGGACAGGGGGTAGGACAGCCCCAGCATTTT. Amino acids: CASSPPGQGVGQPQHF.

The chain couples TRBV5-4 to TRBJ2-6; TRBD1 matches 10 bases. The germline V gene encodes CDR1 SGHNT and CDR2 YYREEE (reference sequence). CDR3 size: 17 residues. V was clipped by 5 bases and J by 0 bases; unmatched bases: 5. In DNA, the CDR3 is TGTGCCAGCAGATCGGGACAGGGGAACTCTGGGGCCAACGTCCTGACTTTC. This codes for CASRSGQGNSGANVLTF. Full variable domain (missing parts from reference TRBV5-4 and TRBJ2-6): ETGVTQSPTHLIKTRGQQVTLRCSSQSGHNTVSWYQQALGQGPQFIFQYYREEENGRGNFPPRFSGLQFPNYSSELNVNALELDDSALYLCASRSGQGNSGANVLTFGAGSRLTVL.

The CDR3 nucleotides are TGTGCCAGCAGATTCACGCCGCTCAGGGGATATGGGGCTTTCTTT. This gives the protein CASRFTPLRGYGAFF. The chain links TRBV7-2 to TRBJ1-1, with D maybe TRBD1 (6 bases). Germline V lookup: CDR1 SGHTA, CDR2 FQGNSA. V was clipped by 6 bases and J by 11 bases, with 25 bases between them. The CDR3 totals 15 residues.

This chain connects TRBV2 to TRBJ2-7; 11 bases agree with TRBD2. The CDR3 totals 14 residues. Per germline, CDR1 SNHLY and CDR2 FYNNEI. V gave up 7 bases and J gave up 3 bases; unmatched junction bases: 5. The CDR3 region is CASKGLADLYEQYF. The CDR3 DNA reads as TGTGCCAGCAAGGGACTAGCGGACCTCTACGAGCAGTACTTC.